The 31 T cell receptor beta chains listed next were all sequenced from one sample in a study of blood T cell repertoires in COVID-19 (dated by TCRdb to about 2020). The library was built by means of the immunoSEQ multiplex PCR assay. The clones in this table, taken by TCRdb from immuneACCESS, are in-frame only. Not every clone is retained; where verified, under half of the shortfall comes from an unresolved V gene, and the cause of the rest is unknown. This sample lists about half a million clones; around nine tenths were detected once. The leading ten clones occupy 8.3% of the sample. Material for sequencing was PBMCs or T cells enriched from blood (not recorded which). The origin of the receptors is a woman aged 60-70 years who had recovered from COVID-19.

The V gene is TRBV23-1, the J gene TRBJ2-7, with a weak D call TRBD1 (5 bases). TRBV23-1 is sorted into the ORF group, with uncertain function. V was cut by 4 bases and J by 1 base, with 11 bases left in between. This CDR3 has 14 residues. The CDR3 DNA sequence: TGCGCCAGCAGTCGCTGGGGCGGTTCCTACGAGCAGTACGTC. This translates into CASSRWGGSYEQYV.

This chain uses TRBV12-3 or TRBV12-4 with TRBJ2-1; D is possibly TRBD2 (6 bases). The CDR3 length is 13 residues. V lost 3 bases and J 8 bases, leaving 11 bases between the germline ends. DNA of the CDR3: TGTGCCAGCAGTTTCGGGACTCCCCATGAGCAGTTCTTC. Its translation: CASSFGTPHEQFF.

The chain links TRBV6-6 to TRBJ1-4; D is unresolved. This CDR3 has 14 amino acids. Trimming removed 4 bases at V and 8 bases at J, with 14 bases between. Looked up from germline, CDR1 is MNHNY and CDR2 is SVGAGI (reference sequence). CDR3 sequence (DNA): TGTGCCAGCAGTTCACTGGAGGTGCAGGAAAAACTGTTTTTT. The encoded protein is CASSSLEVQEKLFF.

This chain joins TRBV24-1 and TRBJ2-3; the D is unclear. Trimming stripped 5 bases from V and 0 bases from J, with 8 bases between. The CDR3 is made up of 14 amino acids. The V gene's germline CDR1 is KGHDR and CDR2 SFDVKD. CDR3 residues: CATSGQSSTDTQYF. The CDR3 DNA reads TGTGCCACCAGTGGTCAGTCCAGCACAGATACGCAGTATTTT.

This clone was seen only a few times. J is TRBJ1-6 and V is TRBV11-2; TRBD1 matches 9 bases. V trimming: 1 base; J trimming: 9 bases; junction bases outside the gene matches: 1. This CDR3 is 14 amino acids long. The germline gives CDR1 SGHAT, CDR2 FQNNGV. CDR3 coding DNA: TGTGCCAGCAGCTTAGGGACAGGGGTTTCACCCCTCCACTTT. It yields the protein CASSLGTGVSPLHF. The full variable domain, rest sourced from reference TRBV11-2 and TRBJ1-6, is EAGVAQSPRYKIIEKRQSVAFWCNPISGHATLYWYQQILGQGPKLLIQFQNNGVVDDSQLPKDRFSAERLKGVDSTLKIQPAKLEDSAVYLCASSLGTGVSPLHFGNGTRLTVT.

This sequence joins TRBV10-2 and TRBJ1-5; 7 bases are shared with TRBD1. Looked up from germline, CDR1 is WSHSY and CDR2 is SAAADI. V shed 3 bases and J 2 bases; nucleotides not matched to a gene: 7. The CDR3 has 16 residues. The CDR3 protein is CASSESTGTGNQPQHF. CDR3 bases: TGCGCCAGCAGTGAATCGACCGGGACAGGCAATCAGCCCCAGCATTTT.

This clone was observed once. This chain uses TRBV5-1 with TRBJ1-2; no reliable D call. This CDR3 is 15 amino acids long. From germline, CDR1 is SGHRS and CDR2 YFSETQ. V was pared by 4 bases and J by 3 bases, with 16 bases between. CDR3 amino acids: CASSPFWETHYGYTF. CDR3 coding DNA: TGCGCCAGCAGCCCGTTCTGGGAGACGCACTATGGCTACACCTTC.

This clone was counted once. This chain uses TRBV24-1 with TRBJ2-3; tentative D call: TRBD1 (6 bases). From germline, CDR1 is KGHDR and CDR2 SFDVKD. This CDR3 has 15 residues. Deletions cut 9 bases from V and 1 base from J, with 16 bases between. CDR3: CATQGWGLGTDTQYF. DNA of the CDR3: TGTGCCACCCAAGGGTGGGGGCTCGGCACAGATACGCAGTATTTT.

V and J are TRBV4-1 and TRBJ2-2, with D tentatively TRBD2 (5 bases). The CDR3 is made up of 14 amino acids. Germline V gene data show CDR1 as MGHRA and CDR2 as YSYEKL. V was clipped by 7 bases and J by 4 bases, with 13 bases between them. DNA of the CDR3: TGCGCCAGCACCCTGGGCCGGGGCACCGGGGAGCTGTTTTTT. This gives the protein CASTLGRGTGELFF.

The CDR3 loop is CASSYYRAGGASYEQYV. In DNA form, the CDR3 reads TGTGCCAGCAGTTATTATAGGGCCGGGGGGGCCTCCTACGAGCAGTACGTC. The chain combines TRBV28 with TRBJ2-7; TRBD2 aligns across 8 bases. The CDR3 spans 17 residues. Germline V gives CDR1 MDHEN, CDR2 SYDVKM. The trim removed 4 bases at V and 0 bases at J, leaving 11 bases unmatched.

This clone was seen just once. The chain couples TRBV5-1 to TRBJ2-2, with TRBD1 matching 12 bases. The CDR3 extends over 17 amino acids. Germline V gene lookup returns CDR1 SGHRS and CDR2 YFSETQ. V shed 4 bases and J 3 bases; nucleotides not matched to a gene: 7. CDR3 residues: CASSPGQGAWDTGELFF. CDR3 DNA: TGCGCCAGCAGCCCGGGACAGGGGGCATGGGACACCGGGGAGCTGTTTTTT.

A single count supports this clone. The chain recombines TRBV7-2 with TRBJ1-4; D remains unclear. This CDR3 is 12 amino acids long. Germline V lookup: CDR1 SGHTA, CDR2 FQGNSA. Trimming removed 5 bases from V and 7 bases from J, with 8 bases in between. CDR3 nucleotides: TGTGCCAGCAGCCCCCGAGGTGAAAAACTGTTTTTT. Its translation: CASSPRGEKLFF.

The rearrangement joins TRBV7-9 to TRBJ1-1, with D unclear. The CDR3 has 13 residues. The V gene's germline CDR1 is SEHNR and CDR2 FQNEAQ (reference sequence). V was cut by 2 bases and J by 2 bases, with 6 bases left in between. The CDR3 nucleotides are TGTGCCAGCAGCTTAATAGTAAACACTGAAGCTTTCTTT. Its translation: CASSLIVNTEAFF.

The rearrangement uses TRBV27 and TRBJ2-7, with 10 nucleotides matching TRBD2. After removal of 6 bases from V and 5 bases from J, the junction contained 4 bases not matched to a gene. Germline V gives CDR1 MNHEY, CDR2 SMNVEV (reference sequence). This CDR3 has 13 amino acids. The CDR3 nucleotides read TGTGCCAGCAGCCAGCGGGGGGGCCACGAGCAGTACGTC. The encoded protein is CASSQRGGHEQYV.

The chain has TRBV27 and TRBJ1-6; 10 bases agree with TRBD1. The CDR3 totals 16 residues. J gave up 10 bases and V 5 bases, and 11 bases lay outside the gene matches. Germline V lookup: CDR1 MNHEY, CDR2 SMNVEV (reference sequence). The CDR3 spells CASSLSLTGGISPLHF. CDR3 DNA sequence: TGTGCCAGCAGTCTCAGTTTGACAGGGGGCATATCACCCCTCCACTTT.

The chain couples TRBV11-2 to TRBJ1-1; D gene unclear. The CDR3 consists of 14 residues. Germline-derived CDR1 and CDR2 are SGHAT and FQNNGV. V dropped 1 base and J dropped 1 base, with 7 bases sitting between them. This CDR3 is CASSLGGPNTEAFF. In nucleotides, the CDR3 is TGTGCCAGCAGCTTAGGTGGGCCGAACACTGAAGCTTTCTTT. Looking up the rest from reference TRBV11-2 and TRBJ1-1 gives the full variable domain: EAGVAQSPRYKIIEKRQSVAFWCNPISGHATLYWYQQILGQGPKLLIQFQNNGVVDDSQLPKDRFSAERLKGVDSTLKIQPAKLEDSAVYLCASSLGGPNTEAFFGQGTRLTVV.

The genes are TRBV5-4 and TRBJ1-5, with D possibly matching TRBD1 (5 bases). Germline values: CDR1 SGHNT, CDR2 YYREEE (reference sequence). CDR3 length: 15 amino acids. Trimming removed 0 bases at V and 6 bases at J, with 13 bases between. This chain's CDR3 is CASSLGGGESQPQHF. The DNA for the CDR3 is TGTGCCAGCAGCTTGGGCGGGGGAGAATCTCAGCCCCAGCATTTT.

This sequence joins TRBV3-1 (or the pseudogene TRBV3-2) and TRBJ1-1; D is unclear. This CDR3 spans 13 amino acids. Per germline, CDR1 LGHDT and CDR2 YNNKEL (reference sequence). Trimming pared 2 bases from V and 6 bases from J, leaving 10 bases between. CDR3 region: CASSQYGTAEAFF. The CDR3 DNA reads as TGTGCCAGCAGCCAATACGGTACGGCTGAAGCTTTCTTT.

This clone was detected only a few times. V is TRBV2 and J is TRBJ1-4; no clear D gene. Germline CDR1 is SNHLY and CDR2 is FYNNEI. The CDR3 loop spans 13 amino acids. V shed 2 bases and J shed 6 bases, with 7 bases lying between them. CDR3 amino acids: CASSERRYEKLFF. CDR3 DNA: TGTGCCAGCAGTGAAAGGCGGTATGAAAAACTGTTTTTT.

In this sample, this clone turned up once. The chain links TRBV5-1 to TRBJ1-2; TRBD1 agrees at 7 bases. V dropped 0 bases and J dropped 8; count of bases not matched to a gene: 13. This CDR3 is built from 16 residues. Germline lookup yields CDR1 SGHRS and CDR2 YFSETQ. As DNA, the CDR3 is TGCGCCAGCAGCTTGGGTTGGACAGGCTCCCCGATAGGCTACACCTTC. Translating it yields CASSLGWTGSPIGYTF.

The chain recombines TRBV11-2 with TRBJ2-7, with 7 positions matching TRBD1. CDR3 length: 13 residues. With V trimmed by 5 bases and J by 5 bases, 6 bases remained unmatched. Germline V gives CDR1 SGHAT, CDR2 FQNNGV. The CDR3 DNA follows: TGTGCCAGCAGCAAGTACAGGGGTCACGAGCAGTACTTC. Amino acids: CASSKYRGHEQYF.

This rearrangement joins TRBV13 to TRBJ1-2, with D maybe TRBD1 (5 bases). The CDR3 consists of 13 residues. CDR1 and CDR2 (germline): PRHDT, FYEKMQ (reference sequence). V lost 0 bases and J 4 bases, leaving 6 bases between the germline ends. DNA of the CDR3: TGTGCCAGCAGCTTAGGGCAGGGCTATGGCTACACCTTC. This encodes CASSLGQGYGYTF.

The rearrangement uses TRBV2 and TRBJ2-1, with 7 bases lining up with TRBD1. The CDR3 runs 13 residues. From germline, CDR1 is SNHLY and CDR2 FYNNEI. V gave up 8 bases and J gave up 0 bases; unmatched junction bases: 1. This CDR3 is CASRDSSYNEQFF. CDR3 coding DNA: TGTGCCAGCCGGGACAGCTCCTACAATGAGCAGTTCTTC.

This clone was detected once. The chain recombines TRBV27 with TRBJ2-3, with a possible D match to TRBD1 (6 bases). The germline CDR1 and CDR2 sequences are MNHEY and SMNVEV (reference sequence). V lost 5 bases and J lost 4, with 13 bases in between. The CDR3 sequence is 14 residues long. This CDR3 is CASSPQGIADTQYF. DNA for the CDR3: TGTGCCAGCAGTCCGCAGGGGATCGCAGATACGCAGTATTTT.

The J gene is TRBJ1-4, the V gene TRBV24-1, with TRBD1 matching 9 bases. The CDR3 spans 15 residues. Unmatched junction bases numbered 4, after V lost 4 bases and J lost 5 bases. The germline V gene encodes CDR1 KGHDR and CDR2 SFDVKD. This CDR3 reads CATSDPTGGNEKLFF. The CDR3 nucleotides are TGTGCCACCAGTGACCCGACAGGGGGGAATGAAAAACTGTTTTTT.

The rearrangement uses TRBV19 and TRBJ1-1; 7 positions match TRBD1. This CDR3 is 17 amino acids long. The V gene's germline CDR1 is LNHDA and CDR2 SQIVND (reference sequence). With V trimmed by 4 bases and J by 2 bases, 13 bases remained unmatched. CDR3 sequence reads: CASSKTGESRYNTEAFF. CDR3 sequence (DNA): TGTGCCAGTAGTAAAACAGGGGAAAGTAGATATAACACTGAAGCTTTCTTT.

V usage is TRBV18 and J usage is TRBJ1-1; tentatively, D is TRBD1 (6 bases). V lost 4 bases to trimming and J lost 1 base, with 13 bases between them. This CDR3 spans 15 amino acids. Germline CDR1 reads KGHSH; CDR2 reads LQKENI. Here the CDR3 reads CASSRLGGANTEAFF. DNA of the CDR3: TGTGCCAGCTCACGTCTCGGGGGGGCGAACACTGAAGCTTTCTTT. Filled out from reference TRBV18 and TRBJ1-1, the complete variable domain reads NAGVMQNPRHLVRRRGQEARLRCSPMKGHSHVYWYRQLPEEGLKFMVYLQKENIIDESGMPKERFSAEFPKEGPSILRIQQVVRGDSAAYFCASSRLGGANTEAFFGQGTRLTVV.

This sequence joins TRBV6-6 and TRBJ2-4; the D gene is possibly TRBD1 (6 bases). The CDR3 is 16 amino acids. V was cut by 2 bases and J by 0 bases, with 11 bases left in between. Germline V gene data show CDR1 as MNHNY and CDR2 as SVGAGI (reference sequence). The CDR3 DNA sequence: TGTGCCAGCAGTTACCCCGGACAGCAAGCCAAAAACATTCAGTACTTC. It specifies CASSYPGQQAKNIQYF.

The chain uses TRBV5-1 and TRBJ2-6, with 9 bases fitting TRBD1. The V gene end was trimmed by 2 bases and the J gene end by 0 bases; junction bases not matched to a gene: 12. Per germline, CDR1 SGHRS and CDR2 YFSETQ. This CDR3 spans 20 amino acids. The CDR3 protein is CASSLLSGQGFVSGANVLTF. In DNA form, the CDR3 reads TGCGCCAGCAGCTTATTGTCGGGACAGGGTTTTGTCTCTGGGGCCAACGTCCTGACTTTC.

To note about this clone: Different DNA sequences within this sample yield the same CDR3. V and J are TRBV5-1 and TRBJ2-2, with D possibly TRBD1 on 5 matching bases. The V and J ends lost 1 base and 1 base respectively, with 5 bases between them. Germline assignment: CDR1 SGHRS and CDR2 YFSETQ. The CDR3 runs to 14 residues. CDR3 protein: CASSLTGNTGELFF. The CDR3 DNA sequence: TGCGCCAGCAGCTTGACAGGGAACACCGGGGAGCTGTTTTTT.

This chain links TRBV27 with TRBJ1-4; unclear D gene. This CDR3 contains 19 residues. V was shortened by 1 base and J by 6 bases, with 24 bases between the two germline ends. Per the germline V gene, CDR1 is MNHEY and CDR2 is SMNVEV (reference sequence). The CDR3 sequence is CASSLLGQAKSGNHEKLFF. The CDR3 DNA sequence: TGTGCCAGCAGTTTATTGGGTCAGGCAAAAAGCGGGAATCATGAAAAACTGTTTTTT.